The 21 T cell receptor beta chains presented below share a single source sample, sequenced in a study of blood T cell repertoires in COVID-19. Generated by immunoSEQ multiplex PCR, the TCRdb table keeps only in-frame clones and is missing some. The sample includes 400,000 to 450,000 clones, 70% to 90% of them seen just once. Sample: peripheral blood. Receptors were obtained from a man aged 18 to 29 with COVID-19, enrolled during active disease.

V gene TRBV29-1 combines with J gene TRBJ2-1; tentative D call: TRBD1 (5 bases). CDR3 length: 12 residues. V lost 6 bases, J lost 7 bases, and 13 bases lay in between. CDR1 SQVTM and CDR2 ANQGSEA come from the germline V gene. CDR3: CSVNPQENEQFF. The CDR3, as DNA: TGCAGCGTCAATCCACAGGAGAATGAGCAGTTCTTC.

The chain combines TRBV19 with TRBJ1-3, with D possibly being TRBD1 (6 bases). The CDR3 has 15 residues. CDR1 LNHDA and CDR2 SQIVND come from the germline V gene (reference sequence). V was clipped by 10 bases and J by 5 bases, with 21 bases between them. The CDR3 loop is CATRLAGARRNTIYF. The CDR3 DNA reads as TGTGCCACACGACTTGCGGGGGCGCGGAGAAACACCATATATTTT.

DNA of the CDR3: TGTGCCAGCATTTCACCCGGGACAGGGGGCCAAAAACTGTTTTTT. This gives the protein CASISPGTGGQKLFF. The rearrangement links TRBV2 to TRBJ1-4, with TRBD1 matching over 12 bases. With V trimmed by 7 bases and J by 9 bases, 9 bases remained unmatched. From germline, CDR1 is SNHLY and CDR2 FYNNEI. There are 15 residues in the CDR3.

The gene calls are TRBV2 and TRBJ2-1; perhaps TRBD2 as D (6 bases). The CDR3 totals 15 residues. The V end lost 3 bases, the J end lost 4 bases, and 13 bases lay between the germline ends. Germline V lookup: CDR1 SNHLY, CDR2 FYNNEI. CDR3: CASSEDMGGYNEQFF. CDR3 nucleotides: TGTGCCAGCAGTGAGGACATGGGAGGATACAATGAGCAGTTCTTC.

This chain uses TRBV30 with TRBJ2-3; TRBD2 matches at 15 bases. The V segment lost 0 bases and the J segment 3 bases; nucleotides outside the gene matches: 10. CDR1 GTSNPN and CDR2 SVGIG come from the germline V gene (reference sequence). CDR3 length: 19 amino acids. The CDR3 loop reads CAWSVGLAGGPRVTDTQYF. The CDR3 region has the DNA TGTGCCTGGAGTGTGGGACTAGCGGGGGGCCCCCGGGTAACAGATACGCAGTATTTT.

The chain joins TRBV27 to TRBJ2-7; TRBD1 agrees at 7 bases. The CDR3 runs 13 residues. Germline V lookup: CDR1 MNHEY, CDR2 SMNVEV (reference sequence). V gave up 2 bases and J gave up 9 bases; unmatched junction bases: 7. In DNA, the CDR3 is TGTGCCAGCAGTTTACCCACAGGGGAACGGCAGTACTTC. Amino acids: CASSLPTGERQYF.

The V call is TRBV6-5, the J call TRBJ2-3, with 7 bases that match TRBD2. J lost 1 base, V lost 3 bases, and 7 bases had no gene match. This CDR3 is built from 16 residues. Germline CDR1 MNHEY, CDR2 SVGAGI. This chain's CDR3 is CASSYGGGVRTDTQYF. The CDR3 nucleotides are TGTGCCAGCAGTTATGGTGGGGGGGTACGCACAGATACGCAGTATTTT.

The chain carries TRBV11-2 and TRBJ2-1, with TRBD2 matching over 7 bases. With 6 bases clipped from V and 3 bases from J, the junction kept 11 bases outside the gene matches. The CDR3 is 16 amino acids. In germline, CDR1 is SGHAT, CDR2 FQNNGV. The DNA of the CDR3 is TGTGCCAGCAGATCCACGGGTAGCGGGTTCTACAATGAGCAGTTCTTC. Residues: CASRSTGSGFYNEQFF.

The rearrangement joins TRBV7-9 to TRBJ2-7, with 7 bases aligning to TRBD1. The trim removed 5 bases at V and 6 bases at J, leaving 4 bases unmatched. Germline CDR1 is SEHNR and CDR2 is FQNEAQ (reference sequence). CDR3 length: 12 residues. CDR3 coding DNA: TGTGCCAGCAGCGCGGACAGGATCGAGCAGTACTTC. This gives the protein CASSADRIEQYF.

This clone is a singleton in its sample. V and J are TRBV2 and TRBJ2-5; D is possibly TRBD2 (5 bases). The CDR3 runs to 15 residues. The germline CDR1 and CDR2 sequences are SNHLY and FYNNEI. Deletions cut 1 base from V and 4 bases from J, with 13 bases between. CDR3 amino acids: CASSEERPMRETQYF. The CDR3 DNA sequence: TGTGCCAGCAGTGAAGAGCGGCCAATGAGAGAGACCCAGTACTTC.

This sequence joins TRBV3-1 (or the pseudogene TRBV3-2) and TRBJ1-4; 8 bases are a match to TRBD1. The germline gives CDR1 LGHDT, CDR2 YNNKEL (reference sequence). Germline trimming cut 0 bases from V and 7 bases from J; bases unmatched to any gene: 10. This CDR3 spans 17 amino acids. CDR3 DNA: TGTGCCAGCAGCCAAGATGGGGGGACAGGTTTAGGTGAAAAACTGTTTTTT. This translates into CASSQDGGTGLGEKLFF.

Details on this clone: Distinct nucleotide sequences in the sample also encode this CDR3. This chain joins TRBV2 and TRBJ1-6; a possible D gene is TRBD1 (6 bases). The CDR3 has 13 amino acids. The V gene lost 6 bases and the J gene lost 5 bases, with 8 bases spanning the gap. Germline loops: CDR1 SNHLY, CDR2 FYNNEI. The CDR3 DNA sequence: TGTGCCAGCAGCCGACAGGATAATTCACCCCTCCACTTT. Amino acid sequence: CASSRQDNSPLHF.

The chain employs TRBV30 and TRBJ2-4; 9 nucleotides match TRBD2. Trimming removed 0 bases from V and 4 bases from J; junction bases left unmatched: 7. Germline V gene sequence: CDR1 GTSNPN, CDR2 SVGIG (reference sequence). This CDR3 has 16 amino acids. CDR3 nucleotide sequence: TGTGCCTGGAGTGTACTAGCGGGTGGAGGTAAAAACATTCAGTACTTC. This gives the protein CAWSVLAGGGKNIQYF.

CDR3: CASSLGQGGMAEAFF. The CDR3 DNA follows: TGTGCCAGCAGCCTGGGACAGGGGGGTATGGCTGAAGCTTTCTTT. This chain connects TRBV11-2 to TRBJ1-1; 11 nucleotides agree with TRBD1. The CDR3 is 15 amino acids. From germline, CDR1 is SGHAT and CDR2 FQNNGV. V dropped 5 bases and J dropped 6; count of bases not matched to a gene: 8.

The J gene is TRBJ2-7, the V gene TRBV13, with 10 positions matching TRBD2. The germline gives CDR1 PRHDT, CDR2 FYEKMQ (reference sequence). V lost 4 bases to trimming and J lost 3 bases; unmatched junction nucleotides: 9. This CDR3 comprises 16 residues. CDR3 in amino acids: CASSSKAGGLLYEQYF. CDR3 DNA sequence: TGTGCCAGCAGCTCCAAAGCGGGAGGGCTACTCTACGAGCAGTACTTC.

The chain joins TRBV3-1 (or the pseudogene TRBV3-2) to TRBJ2-5; 7 nucleotides match TRBD2. This CDR3 has 15 residues. Losses at the gene ends were 1 base for V and 7 bases for J; bases not matched to a gene: 9. Germline loops: CDR1 LGHDT, CDR2 YNNKEL (reference sequence). This chain's CDR3 is CASSQAAGAGLTQYF. DNA for the CDR3: TGTGCCAGCAGCCAAGCGGCGGGAGCGGGTTTGACCCAGTACTTC.

The chain combines TRBV7-9 with TRBJ2-1; 8 nucleotides align to TRBD2. Germline-derived CDR1 and CDR2 are SEHNR and FQNEAQ (reference sequence). The CDR3 loop spans 17 amino acids. J was trimmed by 2 bases and V by 0 bases; bases with no gene match: 6. CDR3 protein: CASSLAPKRGTYNEQFF. For the CDR3, the DNA is TGTGCCAGCAGCTTAGCGCCTAAGCGGGGGACCTACAATGAGCAGTTCTTC.

This clone was counted a single time. The CDR3 bases are TGTGCCAGCACCGACGCTCAGGGGGCCCACGGCTACACCTTC. It translates to CASTDAQGAHGYTF. The J gene is TRBJ1-2, the V gene TRBV27; 8 nucleotides line up with TRBD1. This CDR3 has 14 amino acids. V gave up 7 bases and J gave up 8 bases; unmatched junction bases: 12. Germline assignment: CDR1 MNHEY and CDR2 SMNVEV (reference sequence).

The CDR3 region has the DNA TGTGCTAGTGGTTCAGGTACATACAATGAGCAGTTCTTC. Residues: CASGSGTYNEQFF. The chain has TRBV12-5 and TRBJ2-1; D is uncertain. The germline gives CDR1 LGHNT, CDR2 FRNRAP. The CDR3 has 13 amino acids. The V end lost 4 bases, the J end lost 4 bases, and 8 bases lay between the germline ends.

The J gene is TRBJ2-7, the V gene TRBV25-1, with 7 bases that match TRBD1. V was clipped by 4 bases and J by 0 bases; unmatched bases: 0. The CDR3 sequence is 13 residues long. The germline V gene encodes CDR1 MGHDK and CDR2 SYGVNS. This CDR3 is CASSGQGSYEQYF. As DNA, the CDR3 is TGTGCCAGCAGTGGACAGGGCTCCTACGAGCAGTACTTC.

As for this clone: Distinct nucleotide sequences in the sample also encode this CDR3. V usage is TRBV5-4 and J usage is TRBJ2-7; D not certain. Deletions cut 0 bases from V and 0 bases from J, with 7 bases between. Looked up from germline, CDR1 is SGHNT and CDR2 is YYREEE (reference sequence). There are 14 residues in the CDR3. CDR3: CASSLGDSSYEQYF. As DNA, the CDR3 is TGTGCCAGCAGCTTGGGTGACTCCTCCTACGAGCAGTACTTC. The full variable domain, with the rest looked up from reference TRBV5-4 and TRBJ2-7, is ETGVTQSPTHLIKTRGQQVTLRCSSQSGHNTVSWYQQALGQGPQFIFQYYREEENGRGNFPPRFSGLQFPNYSSELNVNALELDDSALYLCASSLGDSSYEQYFGPGTRLTVT.